These 4 T cell receptor beta chains came from one sample sequenced in a study of OX40 agonist ivuxolimab in advanced cancers. Libraries were constructed by the immunoSEQ multiplex PCR assay. The table comes from immuneACCESS by way of TCRdb, which keeps in-frame sequences with V and J called. Part of the clones is missing from these tables; in studies checked, under half for an unresolved V gene and the rest for unknown reasons. Across this sample there are tens of thousands of clones, with roughly 80% seen only once. About 7.4% of the sample belongs to the ten largest clones. The input for sequencing was CD4+ or CD8+ T cells sorted from blood, taken in a trial of the OX40 agonist ivuxolimab. These receptor sequences come from an adult with an advanced solid tumor such as melanoma, head and neck, liver or kidney cancer.

The rearrangement uses TRBV11-3 and TRBJ2-1, with 7 bases that match TRBD1. The V segment lost 6 bases and the J segment 2 bases; nucleotides outside the gene matches: 4. CDR3 size: 14 residues. Germline CDR1 reads SGHNT; CDR2 reads YENEEA. CDR3 bases: TGTGCCAGCAGAGAGGGGGCTGCCTACAATGAGCAGTTCTTC. Its protein product is CASREGAAYNEQFF. The full variable domain, in which reference TRBV11-3 and TRBJ2-1 provide the parts outside the CDR3, is EAGVVQSPRYKIIEKKQPVAFWCNPISGHNTLYWYLQNLGQGPELLIRYENEEAVDDSQLPKDRFSAERLKGVDSTLKIQPAELGDSAVYLCASREGAAYNEQFFGPGTRLTVL.

The chain combines TRBV19 with TRBJ2-7; 8 bases are shared with TRBD1. CDR1 LNHDA and CDR2 SQIVND come from the germline V gene (reference sequence). The CDR3 is 14 residues long. The V segment lost 5 bases and the J segment 2 bases; nucleotides outside the gene matches: 5. CDR3 protein: CASSPTGVPYEQYF. The CDR3 coding sequence is TGTGCCAGTAGTCCGACAGGGGTCCCCTACGAGCAGTACTTC.

This chain uses TRBV5-1 with TRBJ2-3, with D possibly matching TRBD2 (5 bases). The germline V gene has CDR1 SGHRS and CDR2 YFSETQ. Trimming shortened V by 0 bases and J by 2 bases, and 13 bases separated the two germline ends. This CDR3 region has 16 residues. The CDR3, as DNA: TGCGCCAGCAGCTTGGGACCTAGCCCTTACACAGATACGCAGTATTTT. Its protein product is CASSLGPSPYTDTQYF.

V is TRBV5-1 and J is TRBJ1-3; D unclear. V was shortened by 6 bases and J by 0 bases, with 10 bases between the two germline ends. Per the germline V gene, CDR1 is SGHRS and CDR2 is YFSETQ. The CDR3 contains 14 residues. The CDR3 loop is CASKRGASGNTIYF. In DNA form, the CDR3 reads TGCGCCAGCAAACGGGGTGCCTCTGGAAACACCATATATTTT.